A few counts support the clone carrying this TCR beta chain. The sample is drawn from a study of T cells after yellow fever vaccination. UMIs were added to TCR cDNA along with a universal primer site when it was made by 5'RACE template switching. MiXCR, run by TCRdb on the 5' RACE reads, gives a single entry per CDR3 protein. The data contain about 340,000 distinct CDR3 sequences, roughly 9.4% of them singletons. Material: PBMCs, obtained on the day of the first yellow fever vaccination. The receptor was isolated from a man aged 18-30 years who received the YFV17D yellow fever vaccine.

The CDR3 coding sequence is TGTGCCATCAGTGCCTCCCGGGACAGGGGTACAGATACGCAGTATTTT. It codes for CAISASRDRGTDTQYF. The rearrangement joins TRBV10-3 to TRBJ2-3; 10 nucleotides line up with TRBD1. Germline CDR1 is ENHRY and CDR2 is SYGVKD. This CDR3 region has 16 residues. J gave up 3 bases and V 4 bases, and 7 bases lay outside the gene matches.